The source of this T cell receptor beta chain is a study of T-cell reconstitution after alpha-beta-depleted transplantation in children. CDR3 length: 16 amino acids. Looked up from germline, CDR1 is MNHEY and CDR2 is SMNVEV (reference sequence). Trimming took 1 base from V and 3 from J, leaving 12 bases between them. A TCRbeta library incorporating unique molecular identifiers was prepared. TCRdb reprocessed the PCR reads via MiXCR and lists one record per CDR3 protein. The table lists hundreds of thousands of distinct CDR3 sequences, approximately 12% of them singletons. This clonotype was observed many times.

V and J are TRBV27 and TRBJ2-2; tentatively, D is TRBD1 or TRBD2 (5 bases each). The sequence came from a human donor who donated a stem cell graft to a child with acute lymphoblastic leukemia. The source material was PBMCs from the stem cell graft donor, sampled from the stem cell graft. This CDR3 reads CASSLLGTLDTGELFF. CDR3 bases: TGTGCCAGCAGTTTATTGGGGACGCTGGACACCGGGGAGCTGTTTTTT.